This T cell receptor (beta chain) was found in a study of cytomegalovirus exposure and HLA in healthy donors. Study-wide background: Membership in the Caucasian-associated ancestry cluster was found for around four fifths of nearly 400 genotyped donors.

This clone has a single count. Its antigen is as yet unknown. The germline V gene has CDR1 MNHNS and CDR2 SASEGT. The CDR3 totals 15 residues. V was cut by 4 bases and J by 5 bases, with 14 bases left in between. Overall study results and limits: The productive fraction for most TCR beta V segments was about 87% or about 30% in an earlier analysis. Confirmation in vitro established that a few CMV-associated chains were specific for CMV antigens. The study had only CMV serostatus as immune exposure information.

PCR employed 60 Vbeta and 13 Jbeta primers. Method: immunoSEQ multiplex PCR; TCRdb's copy keeps in-frame clones and lacks some. This sample has approximately 82,000 clones, with about 74% found just once. The chain recombines TRBV6-1 with TRBJ1-4; D possibly corresponds to TRBD1 (6 bases). The receptor comes from a woman aged 45 to 65 in good health and CMV-seropositive. Specimen: PBMCs. This CDR3 is CASSAIGGINEKLFF. CDR3 in DNA: TGTGCCAGCAGTGCTATAGGGGGTATAAATGAAAAACTGTTTTTT.